This paragraph reports one TCR beta chain. Its antigen remains unknown. An end of the junction does not agree with germline; a read error may underlie this. These data are taken from a study of tumor-infiltrating lymphocytes in primary liver carcinoma. A constant-region primer served to make TCR beta cDNA from about 500 ng total RNA. Slightly modified ARM-PCR, run as three nested multiplex PCR rounds, produced the TCR beta libraries. The first two PCR rounds used TRBV1-TRBV30 primers with a Cbeta primer, 9 to 10 cycles each. TCRdb redid the calling of the multiplex PCR reads with MiXCR, one entry per CDR3 protein. The table has about 200,000 distinct CDR3 sequences, less than 75% seen once. Germline DNA was extracted too, while blood RNA derived from unsorted whole blood. The CDR3 totals 14 residues. Germline CDR1 reads SGHAT; CDR2 reads FQDESV (reference sequence). Notes on the study in general: The 250 largest clones made up significantly more of tumor than blood repertoires (p = 0.039).

The chain recombines TRBV11-1 with TRBJ2-1; tentatively, D is TRBD2 (6 bases). Sequences were obtained from peripheral blood. The receptor was isolated from a woman aged 55 to 70 with primary liver carcinoma and hepatitis B virus infection. In nucleotides, the CDR3 is TGTGCCAGCAGCCTTCGACTAGTGGTCAATGAGCAGTTCTTT. Encoded protein: CASSLRLVVNEQFF.